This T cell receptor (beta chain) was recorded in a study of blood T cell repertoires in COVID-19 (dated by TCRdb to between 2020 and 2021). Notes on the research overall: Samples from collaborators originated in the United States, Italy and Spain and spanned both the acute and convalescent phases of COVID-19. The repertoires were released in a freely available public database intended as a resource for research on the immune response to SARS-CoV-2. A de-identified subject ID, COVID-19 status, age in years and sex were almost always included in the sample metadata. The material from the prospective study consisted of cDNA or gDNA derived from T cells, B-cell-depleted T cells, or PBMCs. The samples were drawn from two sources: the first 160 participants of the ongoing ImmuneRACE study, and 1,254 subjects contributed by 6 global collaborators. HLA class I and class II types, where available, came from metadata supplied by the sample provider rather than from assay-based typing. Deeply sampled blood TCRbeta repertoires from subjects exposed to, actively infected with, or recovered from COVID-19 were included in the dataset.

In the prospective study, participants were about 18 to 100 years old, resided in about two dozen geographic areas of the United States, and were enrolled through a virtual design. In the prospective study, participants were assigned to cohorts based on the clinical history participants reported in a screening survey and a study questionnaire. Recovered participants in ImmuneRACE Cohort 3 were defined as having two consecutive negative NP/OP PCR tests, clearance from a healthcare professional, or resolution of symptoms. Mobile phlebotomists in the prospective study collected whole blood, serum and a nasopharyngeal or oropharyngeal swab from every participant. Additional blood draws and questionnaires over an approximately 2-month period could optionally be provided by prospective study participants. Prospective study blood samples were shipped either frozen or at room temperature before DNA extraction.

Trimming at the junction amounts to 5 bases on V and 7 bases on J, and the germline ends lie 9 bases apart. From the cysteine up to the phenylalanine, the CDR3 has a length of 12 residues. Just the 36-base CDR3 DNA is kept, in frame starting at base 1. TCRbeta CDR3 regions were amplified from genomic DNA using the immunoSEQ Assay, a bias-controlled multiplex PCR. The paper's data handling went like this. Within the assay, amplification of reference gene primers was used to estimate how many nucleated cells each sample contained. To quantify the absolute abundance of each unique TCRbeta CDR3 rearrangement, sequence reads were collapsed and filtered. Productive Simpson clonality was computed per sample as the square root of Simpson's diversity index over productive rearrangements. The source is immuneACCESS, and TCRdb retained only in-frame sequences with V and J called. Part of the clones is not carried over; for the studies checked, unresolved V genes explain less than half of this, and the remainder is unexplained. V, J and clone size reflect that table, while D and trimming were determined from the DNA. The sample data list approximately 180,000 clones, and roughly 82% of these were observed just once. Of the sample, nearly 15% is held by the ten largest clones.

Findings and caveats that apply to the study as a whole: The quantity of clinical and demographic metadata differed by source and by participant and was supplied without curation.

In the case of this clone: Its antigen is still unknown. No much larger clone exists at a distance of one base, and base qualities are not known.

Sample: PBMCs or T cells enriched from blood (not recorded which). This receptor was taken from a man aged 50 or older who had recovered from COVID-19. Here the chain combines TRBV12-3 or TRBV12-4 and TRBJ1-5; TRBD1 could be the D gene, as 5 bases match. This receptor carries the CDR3 CASSAGFQPQHF. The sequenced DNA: TGTGCCAGCAGTGCAGGGTTCCAGCCCCAGCATTTT.